The T cell receptor (beta chain) described here comes from a study of OX40 agonist ivuxolimab in advanced cancers. TCRdb's copy holds only in-frame clones and misses some; the assay was immunoSEQ multiplex PCR. The table shows just under 55,000 clones, with 70% to 80% occurring only once. Germline V lookup: CDR1 MNHNS, CDR2 SASEGT. This CDR3 has 15 amino acids. V was clipped by 0 bases and J by 7 bases, with 13 bases between them. This clone was seen ten or more times. Its cognate antigen is unknown. Notes on the study in general: In the expanded peripheral T cells, antigen specificity was never determined. Within 6 weeks, CD4+ and CD8+ blood T cells expanded clonally at 0.1 to 3.0 mg/kg.

The receptor's source is an adult with an advanced solid tumor such as melanoma, head and neck, liver or kidney cancer. This sequence joins TRBV6-1 and TRBJ1-5, with D perhaps matching TRBD1 (6 bases). This specimen consisted of CD4+ or CD8+ T cells sorted from blood, obtained in a trial of the OX40 agonist ivuxolimab. CDR3 loop: CASSEARGGDQPQHF. The CDR3 nucleotides read TGTGCCAGCAGTGAAGCAAGGGGGGGCGACCAGCCCCAGCATTTT.